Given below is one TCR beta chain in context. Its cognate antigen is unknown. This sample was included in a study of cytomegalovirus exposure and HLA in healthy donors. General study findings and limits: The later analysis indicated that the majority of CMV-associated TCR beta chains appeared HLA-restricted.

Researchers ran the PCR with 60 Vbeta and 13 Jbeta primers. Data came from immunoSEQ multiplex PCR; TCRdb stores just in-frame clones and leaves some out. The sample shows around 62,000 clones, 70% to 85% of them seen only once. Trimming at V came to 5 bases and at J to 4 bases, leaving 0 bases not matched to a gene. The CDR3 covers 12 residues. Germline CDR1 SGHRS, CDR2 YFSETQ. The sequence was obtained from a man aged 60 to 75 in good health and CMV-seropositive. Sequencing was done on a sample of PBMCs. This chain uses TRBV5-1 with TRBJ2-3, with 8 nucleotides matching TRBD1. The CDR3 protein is CASRQGADTQYF. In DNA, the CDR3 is TGCGCCAGCAGACAGGGGGCAGATACGCAGTATTTT.